This T cell receptor (beta chain) was identified in a study of blood T cell repertoires in COVID-19. About the research overall: Samples of COVID-19 (acute and convalescent) were obtained from the United States, Italy and Spain. In each case, the material was cDNA or gDNA derived from T cells, B-cell-depleted T cells, or PBMCs.

In the source study's methods: Quantification of nucleated cells was approximated via reference gene primer amplification. Sequencing used immunoSEQ multiplex PCR; TCRdb keeps in-frame clones, though not all of them. The DNA was the basis for D and trimming; V, J and clone size are from that table. This table holds roughly 240,000 clones, more than 75% found once. Enrollment of patients from Seattle took place during active infection, with longitudinal follow-up. CDR3 size: 14 residues. V lost 7 bases, J lost 0 bases, and 9 bases lay in between. The germline V gene has CDR1 KGHDR and CDR2 SFDVKD. This TCR came from a woman of 80 years or more with COVID-19, enrolled during active disease. The chain couples TRBV24-1 to TRBJ1-5; D remains ambiguous. The material sequenced was peripheral blood. CDR3 residues: CATRLLYSNQPQHF. The CDR3 bases are TGTGCCACCAGACTACTATATAGCAATCAGCCCCAGCATTTT.